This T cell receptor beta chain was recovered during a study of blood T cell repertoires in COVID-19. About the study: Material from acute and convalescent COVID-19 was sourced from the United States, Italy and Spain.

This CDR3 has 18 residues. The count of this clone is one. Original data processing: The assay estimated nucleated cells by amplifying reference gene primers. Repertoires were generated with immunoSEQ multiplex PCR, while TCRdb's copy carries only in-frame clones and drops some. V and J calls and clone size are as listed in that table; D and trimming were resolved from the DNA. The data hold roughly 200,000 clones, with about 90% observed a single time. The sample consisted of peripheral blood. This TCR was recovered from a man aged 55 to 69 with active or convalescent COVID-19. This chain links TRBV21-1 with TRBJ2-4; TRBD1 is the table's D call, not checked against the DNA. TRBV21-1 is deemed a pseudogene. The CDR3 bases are TGTGCCAGCAGCTCGCATTATAGACAGGGGGCAGCCAAAAACATTCAGTACTTC. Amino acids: CASSSHYRQGAAKNIQYF.